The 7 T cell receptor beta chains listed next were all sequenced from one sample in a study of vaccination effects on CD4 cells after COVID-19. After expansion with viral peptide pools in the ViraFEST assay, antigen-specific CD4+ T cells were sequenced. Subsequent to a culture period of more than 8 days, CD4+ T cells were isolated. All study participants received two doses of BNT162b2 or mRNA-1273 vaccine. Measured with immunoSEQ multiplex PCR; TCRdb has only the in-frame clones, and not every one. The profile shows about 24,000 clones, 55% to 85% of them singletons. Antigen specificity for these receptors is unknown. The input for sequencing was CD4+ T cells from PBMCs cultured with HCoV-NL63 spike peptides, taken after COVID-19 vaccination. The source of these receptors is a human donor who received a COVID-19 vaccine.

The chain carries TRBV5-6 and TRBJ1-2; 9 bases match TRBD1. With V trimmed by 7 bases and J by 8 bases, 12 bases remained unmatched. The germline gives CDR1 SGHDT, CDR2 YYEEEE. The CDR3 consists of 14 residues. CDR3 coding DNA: TGTGCCAGCCAGATACAGGGGGCGGTGAGGGGCTACACCTTC. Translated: CASQIQGAVRGYTF.

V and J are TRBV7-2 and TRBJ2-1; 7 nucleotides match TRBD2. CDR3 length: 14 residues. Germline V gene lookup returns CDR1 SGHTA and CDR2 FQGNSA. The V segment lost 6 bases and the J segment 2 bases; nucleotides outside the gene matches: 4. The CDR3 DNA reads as TGTGCCAGCAGGCCTCGGGGGGCCTACAATGAGCAGTTCTTC. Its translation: CASRPRGAYNEQFF.

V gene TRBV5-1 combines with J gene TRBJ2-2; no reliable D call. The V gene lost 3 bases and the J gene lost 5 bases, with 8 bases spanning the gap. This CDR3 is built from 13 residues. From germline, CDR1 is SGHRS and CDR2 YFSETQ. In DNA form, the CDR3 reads TGCGCCAGCAGCTCCCAACAAACCGGGGAGCTGTTTTTT. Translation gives CASSSQQTGELFF.

The chain's CDR3 is CASSVRTSGDYNEQFF. The CDR3 DNA follows: TGTGCCAGCAGTGTCCGGACTAGCGGTGACTACAATGAGCAGTTCTTC. V is TRBV6-4 and J is TRBJ2-1; 10 bases are shared with TRBD2. This CDR3 region has 16 residues. Germline V gene lookup returns CDR1 MRHNA and CDR2 SNTAGT. Trimming took 4 bases from V and 3 from J; bases not matched to a gene: 6.

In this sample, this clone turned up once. The CDR3 bases are TGCAGCGTTGGAAATGTGGGAGTAGGTAACACCATATATTTT. Protein product: CSVGNVGVGNTIYF. This sequence joins TRBV29-1 and TRBJ1-3; no firm D call. This CDR3 comprises 14 residues. The V gene's germline CDR1 is SQVTM and CDR2 ANQGSEA. V gave up 4 bases and J gave up 7 bases, with 17 bases separating them.

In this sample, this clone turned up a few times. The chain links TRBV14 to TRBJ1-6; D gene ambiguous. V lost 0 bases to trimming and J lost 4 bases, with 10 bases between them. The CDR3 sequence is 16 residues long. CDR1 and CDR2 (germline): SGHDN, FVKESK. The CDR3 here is CASSQEGRGYNSPLHF. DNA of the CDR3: TGTGCCAGCAGCCAAGAAGGGCGGGGTTATAATTCACCCCTCCACTTT. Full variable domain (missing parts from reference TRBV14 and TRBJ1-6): EAGVTQFPSHSVIEKGQTVTLRCDPISGHDNLYWYRRVMGKEIKFLLHFVKESKQDESGMPNNRFLAERTGGTYSTLKVQPAELEDSGVYFCASSQEGRGYNSPLHFGNGTRLTVT.

CDR3 region: CAISESAVENTEAFF. The CDR3 DNA sequence: TGTGCCATCAGTGAGTCGGCGGTTGAGAACACTGAAGCTTTCTTT. V gene TRBV10-3 combines with J gene TRBJ1-1; D call uncertain. The CDR3 contains 15 residues. Trimming stripped 0 bases from V and 1 base from J, with 9 bases between. Germline V gene sequence: CDR1 ENHRY, CDR2 SYGVKD.